This TCR beta chain was identified in a study of blood T cell repertoires in COVID-19. At the level of the study: There were acute and convalescent COVID-19 samples, and they came from the United States, Italy and Spain. The cDNA or gDNA used as material had been derived from T cells, B-cell-depleted T cells, or PBMCs.

Study processing details: Quantification of nucleated cells was approximated via reference gene primer amplification. The assay was immunoSEQ multiplex PCR, and TCRdb's table has in-frame clones only and misses some. V and J calls and clone size are those listed in that table; D and trimming were worked out from the DNA. The table lists some 66,000 clones, about 90% of them singletons. Trimming removed 0 bases at V and 5 bases at J, with 8 bases between. Germline V gene lookup returns CDR1 SGHRS and CDR2 YFSETQ. This CDR3 has 13 residues. The sample consisted of peripheral blood. This receptor was obtained from a human donor in a cohort sampled during active COVID-19. The rearrangement uses TRBV5-1 and TRBJ1-1; no clear D gene. The CDR3 loop is CASSLDLRTEAFF. The CDR3 nucleotides are TGCGCCAGCAGCTTGGACTTGAGAACTGAAGCTTTCTTT. Full variable domain (outside the CDR3, taken from reference TRBV5-1 and TRBJ1-1): KAGVTQTPRYLIKTRGQQVTLSCSPISGHRSVSWYQQTPGQGLQFLFEYFSETQRNKGNFPGRFSGRQFSNSRSEMNVSTLELGDSALYLCASSLDLRTEAFFGQGTRLTVV.